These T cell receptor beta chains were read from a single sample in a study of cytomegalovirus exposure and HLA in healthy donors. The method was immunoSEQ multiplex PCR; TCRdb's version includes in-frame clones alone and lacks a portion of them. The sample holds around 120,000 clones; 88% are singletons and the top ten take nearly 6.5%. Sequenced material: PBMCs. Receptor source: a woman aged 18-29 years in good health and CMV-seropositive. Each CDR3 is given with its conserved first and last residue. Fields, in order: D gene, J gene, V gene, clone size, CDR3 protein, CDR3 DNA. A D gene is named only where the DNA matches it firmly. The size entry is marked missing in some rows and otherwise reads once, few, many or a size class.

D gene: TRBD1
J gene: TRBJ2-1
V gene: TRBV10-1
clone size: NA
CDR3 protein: CASSDHRGGNEQFF
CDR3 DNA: TGCGCCAGCAGTGATCACAGGGGCGGGAATGAGCAGTTCTTC

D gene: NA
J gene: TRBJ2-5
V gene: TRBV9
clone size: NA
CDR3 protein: CASRGQTKETQYF
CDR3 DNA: TGTGCCAGCCGCGGACAGACCAAAGAGACCCAGTACTTC

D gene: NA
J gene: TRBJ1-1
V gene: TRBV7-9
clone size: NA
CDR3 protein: CASSHRRGNTEAFF
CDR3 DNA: TGTGCCAGCAGCCACCGACGGGGGAACACTGAAGCTTTCTTT

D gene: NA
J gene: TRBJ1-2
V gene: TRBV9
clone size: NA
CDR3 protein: CASSVGGQGYYGYTF
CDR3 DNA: TGTGCCAGCAGCGTAGGGGGGCAGGGATACTATGGCTACACCTTC

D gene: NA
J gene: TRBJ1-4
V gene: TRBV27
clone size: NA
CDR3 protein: CASSLLGDGEKLFF
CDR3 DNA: TGTGCCAGCAGTTTATTAGGGGATGGTGAAAAACTGTTTTTT

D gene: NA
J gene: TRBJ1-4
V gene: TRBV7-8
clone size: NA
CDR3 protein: CASSLAALPGGEKLFF
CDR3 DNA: TGTGCCAGCAGCTTAGCTGCCCTCCCGGGAGGTGAAAAACTGTTTTTT

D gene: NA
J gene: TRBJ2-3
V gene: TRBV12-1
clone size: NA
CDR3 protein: CASSWDPGLAGGPNTQYF
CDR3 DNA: TGTGCCAGCAGTTGGGACCCGGGACTAGCGGGAGGGCCGAATACGCAGTATTTT

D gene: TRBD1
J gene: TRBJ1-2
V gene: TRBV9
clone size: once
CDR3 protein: CASSLDRGVDGYTF
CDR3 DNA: TGTGCCAGCAGCCTTGACAGGGGCGTCGATGGCTACACCTTC

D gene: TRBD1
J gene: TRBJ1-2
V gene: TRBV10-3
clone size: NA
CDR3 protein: CASSSATGTVYGYTF
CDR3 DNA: TGTGCCAGCAGTAGCGCGACCGGGACAGTATATGGCTACACCTTC

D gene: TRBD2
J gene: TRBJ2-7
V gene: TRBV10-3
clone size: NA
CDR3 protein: CAISGTGGTYEQYF
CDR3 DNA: TGTGCCATCAGTGGGACGGGAGGCACCTACGAGCAGTACTTC

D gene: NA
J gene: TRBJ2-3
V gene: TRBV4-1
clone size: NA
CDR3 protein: CASSQDPWASGTDTQYF
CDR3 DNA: TGCGCCAGCAGCCAAGATCCGTGGGCTAGCGGCACAGATACGCAGTATTTT

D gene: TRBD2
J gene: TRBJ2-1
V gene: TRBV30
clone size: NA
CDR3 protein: CAWSTLAGGLRYFF
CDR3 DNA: TGTGCCTGGAGTACTCTAGCGGGGGGTCTTAGGTATTTCTTC

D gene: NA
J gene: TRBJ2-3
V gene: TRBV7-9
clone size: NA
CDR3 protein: CASSFKEVDTQYF
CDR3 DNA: TGTGCCAGCAGCTTCAAGGAGGTAGATACGCAGTATTTT

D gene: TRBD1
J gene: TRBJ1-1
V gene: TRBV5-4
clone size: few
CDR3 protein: CASSGTTGRYTEAFF
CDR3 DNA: TGTGCCAGCAGCGGAACGACAGGGCGGTACACTGAAGCTTTCTTT

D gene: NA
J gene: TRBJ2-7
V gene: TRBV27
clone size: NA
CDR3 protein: CASSLSKGEQYF
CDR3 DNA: TGTGCCAGCAGTTTATCGAAGGGGGAGCAGTACTTC

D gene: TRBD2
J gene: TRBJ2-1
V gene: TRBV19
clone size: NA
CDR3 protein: CASSPTREGEQFF
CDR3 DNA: TGTGCCAGTAGTCCCACAAGGGAGGGTGAGCAGTTCTTC

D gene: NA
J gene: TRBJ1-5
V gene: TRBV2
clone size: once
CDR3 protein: CASSEGGVGNQPQHF
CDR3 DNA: TGTGCCAGCAGTGAGGGGGGGGTTGGCAATCAGCCCCAGCATTTT

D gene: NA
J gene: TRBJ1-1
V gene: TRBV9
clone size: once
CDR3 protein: CASSVDGRSVAFF
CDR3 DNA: TGTGCCAGCAGCGTAGATGGGAGGAGCGTAGCTTTCTTT

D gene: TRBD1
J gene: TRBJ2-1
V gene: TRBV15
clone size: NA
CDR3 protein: CATSKGQGRLNSNEQFF
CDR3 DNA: TGTGCCACCAGCAAAGGACAGGGGCGACTTAATTCCAATGAGCAGTTCTTC

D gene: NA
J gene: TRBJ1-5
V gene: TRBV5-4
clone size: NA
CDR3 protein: CASSWGGINQPQHF
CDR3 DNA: TGTGCCAGCAGCTGGGGGGGAATCAATCAGCCCCAGCATTTT

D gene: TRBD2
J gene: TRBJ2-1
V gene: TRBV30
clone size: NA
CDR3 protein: CAWSKTSPLNEQFF
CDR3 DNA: TGTGCCTGGAGTAAGACTAGCCCTCTCAATGAGCAGTTCTTC

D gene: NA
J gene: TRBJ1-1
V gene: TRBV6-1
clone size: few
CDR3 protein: CASSEESAGRTEAFF
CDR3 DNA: TGTGCCAGCAGTGAAGAGAGTGCAGGAAGGACTGAAGCTTTCTTT

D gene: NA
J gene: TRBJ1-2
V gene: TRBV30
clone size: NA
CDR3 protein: CAWSVLAAADGYTF
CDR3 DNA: TGTGCCTGGAGTGTACTGGCGGCCGCGGATGGCTACACCTTC

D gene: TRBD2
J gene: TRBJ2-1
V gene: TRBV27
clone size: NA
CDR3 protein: CASRIPTSGSYEQFF
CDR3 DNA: TGTGCCAGCAGAATACCGACTAGCGGGAGCTATGAGCAGTTCTTC

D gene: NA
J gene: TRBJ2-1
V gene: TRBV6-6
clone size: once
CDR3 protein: CASSYMFSGDYNEQFF
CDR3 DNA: TGTGCCAGCAGTTACATGTTCTCGGGGGATTACAATGAGCAGTTCTTC

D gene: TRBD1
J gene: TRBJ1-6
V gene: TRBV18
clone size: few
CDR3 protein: CASSPPGQGDSPLHF
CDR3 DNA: TGTGCCAGCTCACCACCAGGACAGGGGGATTCACCCCTCCACTTT

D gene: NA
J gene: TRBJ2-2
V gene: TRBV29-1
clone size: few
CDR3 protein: CSGQDSLNTGELFF
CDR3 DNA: TGCAGCGGGCAGGACAGCCTTAACACCGGGGAGCTGTTTTTT

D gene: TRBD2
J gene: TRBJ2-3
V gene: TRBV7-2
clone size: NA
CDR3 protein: CASSLSSGSTDTQYF
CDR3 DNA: TGTGCCAGCAGCCTATCTAGCGGGAGCACAGATACGCAGTATTTT

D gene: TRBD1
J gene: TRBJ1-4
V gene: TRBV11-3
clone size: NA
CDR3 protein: CASGAGGTNEKLFF
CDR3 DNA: TGTGCCAGCGGTGCAGGGGGCACTAATGAAAAACTGTTTTTT

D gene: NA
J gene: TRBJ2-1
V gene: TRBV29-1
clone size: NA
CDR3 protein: CSVERAPLYIEQFF
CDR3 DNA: TGCAGCGTTGAAAGAGCGCCCCTGTATATTGAGCAGTTCTTC

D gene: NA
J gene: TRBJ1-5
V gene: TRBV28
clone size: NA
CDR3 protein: CASSLGQVDQPQHF
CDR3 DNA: TGTGCCAGCAGTTTAGGGCAGGTGGATCAGCCCCAGCATTTT

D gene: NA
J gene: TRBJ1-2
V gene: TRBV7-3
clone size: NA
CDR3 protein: CASSPGANYGYTF
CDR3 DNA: TGTGCCAGCAGCCCAGGGGCTAACTATGGCTACACCTTC

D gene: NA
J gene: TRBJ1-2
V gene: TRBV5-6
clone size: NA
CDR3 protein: CASSLVMGARGYTF
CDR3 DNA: TGTGCCAGCAGCTTGGTCATGGGGGCTCGGGGCTACACCTTC

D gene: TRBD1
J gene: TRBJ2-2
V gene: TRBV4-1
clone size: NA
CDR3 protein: CASSPPRGTGDAGELFF
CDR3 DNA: TGCGCCAGCAGCCCCCCGCGGGGGACAGGGGACGCCGGGGAGCTGTTTTTT

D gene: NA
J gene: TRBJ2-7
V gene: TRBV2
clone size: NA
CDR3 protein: CASRMTGTLYEQYF
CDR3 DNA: TGTGCCAGCAGGATGACCGGGACTCTCTACGAGCAGTACTTC

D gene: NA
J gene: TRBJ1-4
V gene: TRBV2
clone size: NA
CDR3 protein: CASSGLDSLGEEKLFF
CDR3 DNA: TGTGCCAGCAGTGGCTTGGACAGTTTGGGGGAAGAAAAACTGTTTTTT

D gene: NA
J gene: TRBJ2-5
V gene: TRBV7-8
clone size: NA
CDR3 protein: CASNTLSWGTQETQYF
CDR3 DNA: TGTGCCAGCAATACCCTTTCTTGGGGCACTCAAGAGACCCAGTACTTC

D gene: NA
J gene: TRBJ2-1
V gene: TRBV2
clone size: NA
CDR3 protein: CASSRGDYNEQFF
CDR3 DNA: TGTGCCAGCTCCAGGGGGGACTACAATGAGCAGTTCTTC

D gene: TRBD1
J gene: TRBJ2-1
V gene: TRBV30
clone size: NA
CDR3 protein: CAWSDPGTGGNNEQFF
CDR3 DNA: TGTGCCTGGAGTGATCCCGGGACAGGGGGGAATAATGAGCAGTTCTTC

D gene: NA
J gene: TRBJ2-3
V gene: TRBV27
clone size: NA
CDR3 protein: CASSLGRPDTQYF
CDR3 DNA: TGTGCCAGCAGTTTAGGCAGGCCAGATACGCAGTATTTT

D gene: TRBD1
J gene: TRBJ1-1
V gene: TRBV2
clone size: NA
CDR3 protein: CASSDDRGAGTEAFF
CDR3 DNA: TGTGCCAGCAGTGACGACAGGGGGGCGGGAACTGAAGCTTTCTTT

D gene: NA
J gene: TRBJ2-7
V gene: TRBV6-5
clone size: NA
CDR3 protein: CASSYTDPAVAYEQYF
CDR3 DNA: TGTGCCAGCAGTTATACCGACCCAGCGGTCGCCTACGAGCAGTACTTC

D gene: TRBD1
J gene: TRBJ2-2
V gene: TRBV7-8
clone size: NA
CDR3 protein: CASSFPGGKNTGELFF
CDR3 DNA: TGTGCCAGCAGCTTCCCAGGGGGAAAGAACACCGGGGAGCTGTTTTTT

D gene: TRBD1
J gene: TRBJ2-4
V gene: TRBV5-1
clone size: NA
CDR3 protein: CASSLGQGINIQYF
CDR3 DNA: TGCGCCAGCAGCCTAGGACAGGGGATAAACATTCAGTACTTC